This is a list of T cell receptor beta chains from one sample in a study of metastatic and nonmetastatic thyroid tumors. Using MiXCR, TCRdb re-called clones from the PCR reads. The sample carries 13,000 to 15,000 clones, approximately 12% recorded once. The sequenced sample was blood. These TCRs come from a female donor with papillary thyroid cancer or a benign thyroid nodule (not recorded which). Some clones in this sample may be carry-over from other donors' samples. Each CDR3 is given with its conserved first and last residue. The D gene is left open where the match is weak. Some rows mark clone size as missing; the rest say once, few, many or name a class of expanded clone.

TGTGCCAGCAGCCAGGGTGGGGCCAACGTCCTGACTTTC	CASSQGGANVLTF	many	TRBV3-1	.	TRBJ2-6
TGTGCCAGCGGGGACAGGGGGCGCTTCTATGGCTACACCTTC	CASGDRGRFYGYTF	medium-sized	TRBV27	TRBD1	TRBJ1-2
TGTGCCAGCAGCTTCGGTGTCTACAATGAGCAGTTCTTC	CASSFGVYNEQFF	.	TRBV7-3	.	TRBJ2-1
TGCAGTGCTGGGGACAGGTACACTGAAGCTTTCTTT	CSAGDRYTEAFF	.	TRBV20-1	TRBD1	TRBJ1-1
TGTGCCAGCAGCTTTACTCCTGTCAATGAGCAGTTCTTC	CASSFTPVNEQFF	many	TRBV7-9	.	TRBJ2-1
TGCAGTGCTCGAAGGGGGACCGAGCAGTTCTTC	CSARRGTEQFF	many	TRBV20-1	.	TRBJ2-1
TGTGCCAGCAGCCCTAGCGGGGGCCCCTCCTACGAGCAGTACTTC	CASSPSGGPSYEQYF	medium-sized	TRBV28	TRBD2	TRBJ2-7
TGTGCCAGCAACACGGCGGGACAGGGAGGGGGCACTGAAGCTTTCTTT	CASNTAGQGGGTEAFF	medium-sized	TRBV28	TRBD1	TRBJ1-1
TGTGCCAGCAGTTTTTCGGTCGCAGGAAAAAGCGGGAGATCCTACGAGCAGTACTTC	CASSFSVAGKSGRSYEQYF	medium-sized	TRBV27	TRBD2	TRBJ2-7
TGTGCCAGTAGGGCCATTTCATGGGATACGCAGTATTTT	CASRAISWDTQYF	many	TRBV19	.	TRBJ2-3
TGTGCCAGCTCACCGCGGGTGGAGCTACAGCCCCAGCATTTT	CASSPRVELQPQHF	many	TRBV18	.	TRBJ1-5
TGCGCCAGCAGCCCCGCGGGACTAACTTACGAGCAGTACTTC	CASSPAGLTYEQYF	many	TRBV5-1	TRBD2	TRBJ2-7
TGTGCCAGCAGCTCAGACCGTCAAGCGGTCAACTATGGCTACACCTTC	CASSSDRQAVNYGYTF	many	TRBV11-3	.	TRBJ1-2
TGTGCCAGCAGCTTATCGGGGGGCCAGTGGAATGAGCAGTTCTTC	CASSLSGGQWNEQFF	many	TRBV7-9	.	TRBJ2-1
TGCGCCAGTAGCTTGGAGGGTTTCACCTGCGAGCAGTACTTC	CASSLEGFTCEQYF	.	TRBV5-1	.	TRBJ2-7
TGTGCCAGCAGTCTTCATCAACAGGGGGCGATCCAGCCCCAGCATTTT	CASSLHQQGAIQPQHF	.	TRBV28	TRBD1	TRBJ1-5
TGTGCCAGCAGTGATTTACTAGCGGGGGGATACAATGAGCAGTTCTTC	CASSDLLAGGYNEQFF	medium-sized	TRBV6-1	TRBD2	TRBJ2-1
TGTGCCAGCAGCGTAGGACTAGTAGGCACAGATACGCAGTATTTT	CASSVGLVGTDTQYF	many	TRBV9	.	TRBJ2-3
TGTGCCAGCGCTCAGGGACACGGTACCTACGAGCAGTACTTC	CASAQGHGTYEQYF	medium-sized	TRBV6-2/TRBV6-3	.	TRBJ2-7
TGTGCCAGCAGTTACTCCGGGGCCGCGTCCTACGAGCAGTACTTC	CASSYSGAASYEQYF	.	TRBV6-6	.	TRBJ2-7
TGTGCCAGCAGCCCATCGACGCGGTCTGGGGACACCATATATTTT	CASSPSTRSGDTIYF	many	TRBV11-2	.	TRBJ1-3
TGTGCCAGCAGTCGGGACAGGGCTGGAAACACCATATATTTT	CASSRDRAGNTIYF	many	TRBV5-4	TRBD1	TRBJ1-3
TGCGCCAGCAGCGGCGGGAGCTCCTACAATGAGCAGTTCTTC	CASSGGSSYNEQFF	many	TRBV5-1	TRBD2	TRBJ2-1
TGTGCCAGCAGTTACTCTAGGGGGGGCGAGGAAAAACTGTTTTTT	CASSYSRGGEEKLFF	.	TRBV6-5	.	TRBJ1-4
TGTGCCAGCAGCTTCGAGGTCTATGGCTACACCTTC	CASSFEVYGYTF	many	TRBV7-9	.	TRBJ1-2
TGTGCCGGCTATCAGCCCCAGCATTTT	CAGYQPQHF	many	TRBV5-8	.	TRBJ1-5
TGTGCCAGCAAAGTGACTAGCCTCCCAGATACGCAGTATTTT	CASKVTSLPDTQYF	many	TRBV2	TRBD2	TRBJ2-3
TGTGCCAGTAGTATAAAGGGGCTAGGGAACAATGAGCAGTTCTTC	CASSIKGLGNNEQFF	medium-sized	TRBV19	.	TRBJ2-1
TGCGCCAGCAGCTTGGGGTTGAGGGGGAGCCAAGAGACCCAGTACTTC	CASSLGLRGSQETQYF	many	TRBV5-1	.	TRBJ2-5
TGTGCCAGCAGCATTATATTCTACGAGCAGTACTTC	CASSIIFYEQYF	large	TRBV7-8	.	TRBJ2-7
TGCAGTGCTAGCGGGAACACTGAAGCTTTCTTT	CSASGNTEAFF	many	TRBV20-1	.	TRBJ1-1
TGTGCCAGCAGTCGTGGGGCGTACACTGACAATCAGCCCCAGCATTTT	CASSRGAYTDNQPQHF	.	TRBV27	.	TRBJ1-5
TGTGCCAGCAGCCGGGGTAGCGGTACTAGCACAGATACGCAGTATTTT	CASSRGSGTSTDTQYF	many	TRBV7-2	.	TRBJ2-3
TGTGCCAGCAGCTTAGGTCGGGTCGGGAGGCAAGAGACCCAGTACTTC	CASSLGRVGRQETQYF	many	TRBV7-2	TRBD2	TRBJ2-5
TGTGCCAGCAGCCTGAACCAGCAAGCTGGGGCGCAGTATTTT	CASSLNQQAGAQYF	many	TRBV11-2	.	TRBJ2-3
TGTGCCAGCGGGGGGCTAGCGACCCAAGAGACCCAGTACTTC	CASGGLATQETQYF	many	TRBV6-2/TRBV6-3	.	TRBJ2-5
TGCGCCAGCAGCTTCACTGGGACCTCCTACGAGCAGTACTTC	CASSFTGTSYEQYF	.	TRBV5-1	.	TRBJ2-7
TGTGCCAGCAGATCGGCGGCCGTGGGCGGCTACACCTTC	CASRSAAVGGYTF	many	TRBV7-9	.	TRBJ1-2
TGTGCCAGCAGTTGGGAACTGGGGTACGAGCAGTACTTC	CASSWELGYEQYF	medium-sized	TRBV27	.	TRBJ2-7
TGTGCCAGCAGCCCCTCCGGACAGGAAGAGACCCAGTACTTC	CASSPSGQEETQYF	many	TRBV12-3/TRBV12-4	TRBD1	TRBJ2-5
TGTGCCAGCAGCTCCACGACTAGCGGGGCTCTAGATACGCAGTATTTT	CASSSTTSGALDTQYF	medium-sized	TRBV6-2/TRBV6-3	TRBD2	TRBJ2-3
TGTGCCAGCAGCGCACAGGATTACTATGGCTACACCTTC	CASSAQDYYGYTF	medium-sized	TRBV2	.	TRBJ1-2
TGCAGCGTTGATAATGCTAGCGGGAACTACAATGAGCAGTTCTTC	CSVDNASGNYNEQFF	many	TRBV29-1	TRBD2	TRBJ2-1
TGTGCCAGCAGTGAAGGGGAGGGGCTCGGCGGAAACACCATATATTTT	CASSEGEGLGGNTIYF	medium-sized	TRBV6-1	.	TRBJ1-3
TGTGCCAGCAGCCCCCGGGAAGGGGGGACTTATGGCTACACCTTC	CASSPREGGTYGYTF	medium-sized	TRBV7-6	.	TRBJ1-2
TGTGCCAGCAGCCCGGGACAGGGAGCCCTCAATGAGCAGTTCTTC	CASSPGQGALNEQFF	many	TRBV3-1	TRBD1	TRBJ2-1
TGCAGTGCTAATTACAGGGAGGATGGCTACACCTTC	CSANYREDGYTF	many	TRBV20-1	.	TRBJ1-2
TGTGCCAGCAGTTCCGGAGGTGGGAGAGGGACCTACGAGCAGTACTTC	CASSSGGGRGTYEQYF	many	TRBV6-1	.	TRBJ2-7
TGTGCCAGCGGGCAGTTCAGGGGGGGGCCAAATCAGCCCCAGCATTTT	CASGQFRGGPNQPQHF	.	TRBV6-4	TRBD1	TRBJ1-5
TGTGCCAGCAGTTATAGCACCGGGGAGCTGTTTTTT	CASSYSTGELFF	few	TRBV6-2/TRBV6-3	.	TRBJ2-2
TGTGCCAGCAGCCCCACGCTGGCTAGCGGGAGTTACTACAATGAGCAGTTCTTC	CASSPTLASGSYYNEQFF	many	TRBV7-8	TRBD2	TRBJ2-1
TGTGCCAGCAGTGAATATTACCAGGGGGCCCAGGGCTACACCTTC	CASSEYYQGAQGYTF	.	TRBV25-1	TRBD1	TRBJ1-2
TGTGCCAGCAGCTTGTTGGGGACAGGGGGTTTCTATGGCTACACCTTC	CASSLLGTGGFYGYTF	many	TRBV5-4	TRBD1	TRBJ1-2
TGTGCCAGCAGTTCCTGGACTAGCGGGAGCACAGATACGCAGTATTTT	CASSSWTSGSTDTQYF	medium-sized	TRBV6-1	TRBD2	TRBJ2-3